The present entry profiles one TCR beta chain with its context. These data come from a study of tumor-infiltrating lymphocytes in primary liver carcinoma. Background on the study: Primary liver carcinomas in the patients were surgically resected.

Unsorted whole blood served as the source of blood RNA, and germline DNA was extracted as well. Patients in the cohort were treatment-naive and living with chronic HBV infection. Losses at the gene ends were 6 bases for V and 7 bases for J; bases not matched to a gene: 12. Germline V lookup: CDR1 MNHNS, CDR2 SASEGT. There are 15 residues in the CDR3. Starting material of 500 to 600 ng total RNA yielded TCR beta cDNA via a constant-region primer. Employing slightly modified ARM-PCR, three nested multiplex PCR rounds were run, and these gave rise to the TCR beta libraries. It was with TRBV1-TRBV30 forward primers and a C-beta reverse primer that the first two PCR rounds were run, at 10 to 11 cycles each. TCRdb reanalysed the multiplex PCR reads using MiXCR and keeps one entry per CDR3 protein. The sample lists 180,000 or so distinct CDR3 sequences; over 50% were seen once.

The chain employs TRBV6-1 and TRBJ2-1; TRBD2 agrees at 7 bases. This TCR derives from a middle-aged man with primary liver carcinoma and hepatitis B virus infection. Material for sequencing was peripheral blood. The CDR3 sequence is CASRGTSEGSNEQFF. CDR3 in DNA: TGTGCCAGCAGGGGCACTAGCGAAGGGTCTAATGAGCAGTTCTTC.